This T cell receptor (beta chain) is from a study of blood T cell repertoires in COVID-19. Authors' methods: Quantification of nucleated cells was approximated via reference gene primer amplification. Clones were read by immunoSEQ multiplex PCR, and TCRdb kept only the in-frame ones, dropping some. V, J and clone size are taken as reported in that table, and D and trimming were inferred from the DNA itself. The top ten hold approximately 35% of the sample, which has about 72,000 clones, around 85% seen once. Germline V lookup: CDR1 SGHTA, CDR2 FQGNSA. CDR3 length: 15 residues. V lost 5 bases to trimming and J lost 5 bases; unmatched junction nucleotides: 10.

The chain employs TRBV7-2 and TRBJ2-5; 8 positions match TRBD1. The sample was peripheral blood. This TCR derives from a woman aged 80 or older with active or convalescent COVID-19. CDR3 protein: CASSPDRGLTETQYF. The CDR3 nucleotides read TGTGCCAGCAGCCCCGACAGGGGATTGACGGAGACCCAGTACTTC.